This entry describes one TCR beta chain. Using immunoSEQ multiplex PCR, the repertoire was profiled, and TCRdb retains in-frame clones only, with some absent. This table has some 280,000 clones, roughly 90% appearing once. The CDR3 covers 13 residues. Trimming stripped 9 bases from V and 9 bases from J, with 20 bases between. The germline gives CDR1 LNHDA, CDR2 SQIVND (reference sequence). This record belongs to a study of blood T cell repertoires in COVID-19. The chain uses TRBV19 and TRBJ1-2; D gene uncertain. Sequencing input: peripheral blood. This sequence originates from a woman aged 40-49 years who had recovered from COVID-19. In DNA, the CDR3 is TGTGCCAGCAGCCCCCCTCCGGGGATAAGCTACACCTTC. It encodes CASSPPPGISYTF.